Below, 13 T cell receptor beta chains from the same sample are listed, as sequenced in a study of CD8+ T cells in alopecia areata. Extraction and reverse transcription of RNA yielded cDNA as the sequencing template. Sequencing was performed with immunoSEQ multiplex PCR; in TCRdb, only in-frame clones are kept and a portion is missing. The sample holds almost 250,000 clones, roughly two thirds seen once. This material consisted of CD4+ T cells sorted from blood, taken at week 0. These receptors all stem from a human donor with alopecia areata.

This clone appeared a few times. CDR3 loop: CASSLQGLSSGANVLTF. CDR3 coding DNA: TGTGCCAGCTCACTTCAGGGCCTCAGCTCTGGGGCCAACGTCCTGACTTTC. The rearrangement joins TRBV18 to TRBJ2-6, with D tentatively TRBD1 (5 bases). Germline CDR1 reads KGHSH; CDR2 reads LQKENI. The length of the CDR3 is 17 residues. V lost 4 bases to trimming and J lost 0 bases, with 13 bases between them.

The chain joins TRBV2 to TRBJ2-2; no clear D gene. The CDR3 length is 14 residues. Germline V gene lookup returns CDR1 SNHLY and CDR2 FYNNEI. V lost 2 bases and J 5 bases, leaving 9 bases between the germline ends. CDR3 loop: CASSERQITGELFF. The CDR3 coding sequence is TGTGCCAGCAGTGAAAGGCAGATAACCGGGGAGCTGTTTTTT.

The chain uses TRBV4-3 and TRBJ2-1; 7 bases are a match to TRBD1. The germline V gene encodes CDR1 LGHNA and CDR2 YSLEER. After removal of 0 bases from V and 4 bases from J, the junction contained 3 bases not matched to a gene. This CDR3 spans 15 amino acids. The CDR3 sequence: CASSQEQGRYNEQFF. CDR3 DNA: TGCGCCAGCAGCCAAGAACAGGGGAGATACAATGAGCAGTTCTTC.

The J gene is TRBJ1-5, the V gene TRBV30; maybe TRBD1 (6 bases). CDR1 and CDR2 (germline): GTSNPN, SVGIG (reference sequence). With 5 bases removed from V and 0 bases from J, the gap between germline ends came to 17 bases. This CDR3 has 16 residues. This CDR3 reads CAWQQGGGYSNQPQHF. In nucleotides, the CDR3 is TGTGCCTGGCAACAGGGAGGGGGATATAGCAATCAGCCCCAGCATTTT.

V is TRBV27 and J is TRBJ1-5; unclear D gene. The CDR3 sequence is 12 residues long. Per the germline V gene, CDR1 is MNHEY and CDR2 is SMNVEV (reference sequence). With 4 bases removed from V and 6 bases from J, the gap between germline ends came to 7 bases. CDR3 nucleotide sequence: TGTGCCAGCAGTTCGCGCGGTCAGCCCCAGCATTTT. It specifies CASSSRGQPQHF.

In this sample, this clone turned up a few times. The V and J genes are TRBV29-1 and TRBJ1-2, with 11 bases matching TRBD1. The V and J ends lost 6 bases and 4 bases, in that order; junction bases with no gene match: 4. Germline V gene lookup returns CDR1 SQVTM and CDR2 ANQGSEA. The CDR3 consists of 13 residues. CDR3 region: CSVSGQGAYGYTF. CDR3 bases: TGCAGCGTCTCCGGACAGGGGGCCTATGGCTACACCTTC.

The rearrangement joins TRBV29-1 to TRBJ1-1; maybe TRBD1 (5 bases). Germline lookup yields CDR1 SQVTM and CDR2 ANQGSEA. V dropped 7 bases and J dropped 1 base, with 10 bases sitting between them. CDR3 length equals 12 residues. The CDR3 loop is CSAGTGNTEAFF. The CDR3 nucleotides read TGCAGCGCGGGGACTGGGAACACTGAAGCTTTCTTT.

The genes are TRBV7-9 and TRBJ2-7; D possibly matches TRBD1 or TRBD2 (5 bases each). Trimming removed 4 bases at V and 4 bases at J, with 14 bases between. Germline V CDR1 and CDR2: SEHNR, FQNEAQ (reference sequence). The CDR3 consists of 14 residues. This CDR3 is CASSSSPGRYEQYF. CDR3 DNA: TGTGCCAGCAGCTCCTCCCCGGGGCGGTACGAGCAGTACTTC.

As DNA, the CDR3 is TGTGCCAGCAGCTTAAAGTATGAAGGCAGTAATCAGCCCCAGCATTTT. It yields the protein CASSLKYEGSNQPQHF. The gene calls are TRBV13 and TRBJ1-5; D is uncertain. The CDR3 is 16 residues long. CDR1 is PRHDT, CDR2 FYEKMQ, per germline (reference sequence). Trimming took 2 bases from V and 4 from J, leaving 15 bases between them. The full variable domain, its missing parts supplied by reference TRBV13 and TRBJ1-5, is AAGVIQSPRHLIKEKRETATLKCYPIPRHDTVYWYQQGPGQDPQFLISFYEKMQSDKGSIPDRFSAQQFSDYHSELNMSSLELGDSALYFCASSLKYEGSNQPQHFGDGTRLSIL.

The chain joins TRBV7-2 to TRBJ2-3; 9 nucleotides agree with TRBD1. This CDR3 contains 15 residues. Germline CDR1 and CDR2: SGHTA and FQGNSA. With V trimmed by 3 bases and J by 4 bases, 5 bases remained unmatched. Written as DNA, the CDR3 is TGTGCCAGCAGCTTTAGGGGACAGGGCCCAGATACGCAGTATTTT. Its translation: CASSFRGQGPDTQYF.

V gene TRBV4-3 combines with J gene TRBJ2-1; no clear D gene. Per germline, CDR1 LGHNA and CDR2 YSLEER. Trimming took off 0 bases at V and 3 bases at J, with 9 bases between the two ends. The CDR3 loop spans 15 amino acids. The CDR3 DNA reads TGCGCCAGCAGCCAAGATTTGGGCAGCTACAATGAGCAGTTCTTC. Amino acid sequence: CASSQDLGSYNEQFF.

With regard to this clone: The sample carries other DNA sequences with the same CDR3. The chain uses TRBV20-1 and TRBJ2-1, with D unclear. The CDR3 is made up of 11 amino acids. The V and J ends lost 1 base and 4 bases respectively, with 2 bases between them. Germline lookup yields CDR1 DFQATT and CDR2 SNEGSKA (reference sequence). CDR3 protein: CSARGYNEQFF. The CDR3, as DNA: TGCAGTGCTAGAGGTTACAATGAGCAGTTCTTC.

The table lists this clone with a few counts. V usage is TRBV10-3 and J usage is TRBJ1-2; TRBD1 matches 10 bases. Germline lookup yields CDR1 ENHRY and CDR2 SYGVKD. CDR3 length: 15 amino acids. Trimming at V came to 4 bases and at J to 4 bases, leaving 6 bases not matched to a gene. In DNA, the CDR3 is TGTGCCATCAGTGCCAGGGACAGGGGTCCCTATGGCTACACCTTC. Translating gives CAISARDRGPYGYTF.